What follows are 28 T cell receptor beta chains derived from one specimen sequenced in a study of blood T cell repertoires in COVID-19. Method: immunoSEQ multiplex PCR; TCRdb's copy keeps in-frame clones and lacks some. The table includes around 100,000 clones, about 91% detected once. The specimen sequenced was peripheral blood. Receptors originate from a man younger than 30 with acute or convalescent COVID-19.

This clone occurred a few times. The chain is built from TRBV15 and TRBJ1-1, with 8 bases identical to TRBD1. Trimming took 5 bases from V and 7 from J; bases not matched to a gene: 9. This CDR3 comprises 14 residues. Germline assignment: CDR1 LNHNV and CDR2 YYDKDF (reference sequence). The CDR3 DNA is TGTGCCACCAGCCCCTCGGACAGGGAGGTTGAAGCTTTCTTT. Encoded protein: CATSPSDREVEAFF.

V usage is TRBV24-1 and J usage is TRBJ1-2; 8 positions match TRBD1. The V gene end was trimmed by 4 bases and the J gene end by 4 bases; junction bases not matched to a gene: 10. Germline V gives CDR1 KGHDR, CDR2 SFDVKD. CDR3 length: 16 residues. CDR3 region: CATSDSDRGEGYGYTF. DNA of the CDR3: TGTGCCACCAGTGACTCTGACAGGGGAGAAGGCTATGGCTACACCTTC.

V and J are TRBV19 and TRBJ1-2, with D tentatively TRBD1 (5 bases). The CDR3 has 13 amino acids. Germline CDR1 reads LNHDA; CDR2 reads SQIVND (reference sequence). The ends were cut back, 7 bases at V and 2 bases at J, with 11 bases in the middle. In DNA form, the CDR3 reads TGTGCCAGTAACCCCCGGGGGAACTATGGCTACACCTTC. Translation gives CASNPRGNYGYTF.

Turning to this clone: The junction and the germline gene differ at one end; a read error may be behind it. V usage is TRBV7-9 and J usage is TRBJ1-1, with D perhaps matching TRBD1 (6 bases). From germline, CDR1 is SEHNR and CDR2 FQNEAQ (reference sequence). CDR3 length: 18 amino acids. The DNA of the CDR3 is TGTGCCGGCAGCTTAGTATGGGGGGGCGGAATTTCTAACACTGAAGCTTTCTTT. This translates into CAGSLVWGGGISNTEAFF.

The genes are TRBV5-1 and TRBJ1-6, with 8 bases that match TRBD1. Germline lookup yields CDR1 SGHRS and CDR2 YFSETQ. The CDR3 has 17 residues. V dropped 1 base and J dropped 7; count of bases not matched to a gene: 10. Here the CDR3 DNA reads TGCGCCAGCAGCTTGTGGGGGACAGGTACATTAAATTCACCCCTCCACTTT. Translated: CASSLWGTGTLNSPLHF.

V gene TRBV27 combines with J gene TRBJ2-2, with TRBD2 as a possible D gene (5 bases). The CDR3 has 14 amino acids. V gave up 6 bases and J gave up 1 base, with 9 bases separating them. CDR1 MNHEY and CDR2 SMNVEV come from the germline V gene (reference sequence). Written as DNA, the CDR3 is TGTGCCAGCAGGGCAGGACTGAACACCGGGGAGCTGTTTTTT. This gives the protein CASRAGLNTGELFF.

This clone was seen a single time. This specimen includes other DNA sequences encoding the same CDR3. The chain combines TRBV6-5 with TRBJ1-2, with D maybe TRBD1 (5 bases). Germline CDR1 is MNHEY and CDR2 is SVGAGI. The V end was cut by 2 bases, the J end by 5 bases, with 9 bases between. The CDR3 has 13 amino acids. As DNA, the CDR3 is TGTGCCAGCAGTTACGACAGCCTATATGGCTACACCTTC. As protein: CASSYDSLYGYTF.

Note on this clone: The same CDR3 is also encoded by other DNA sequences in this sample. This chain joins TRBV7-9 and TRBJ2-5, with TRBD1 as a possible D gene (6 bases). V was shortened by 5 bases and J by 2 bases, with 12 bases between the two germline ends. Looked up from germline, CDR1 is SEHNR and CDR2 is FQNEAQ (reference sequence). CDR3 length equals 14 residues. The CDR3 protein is CASSRDRSQETQYF. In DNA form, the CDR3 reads TGTGCCAGCAGCCGAGACAGGTCTCAAGAGACCCAGTACTTC.

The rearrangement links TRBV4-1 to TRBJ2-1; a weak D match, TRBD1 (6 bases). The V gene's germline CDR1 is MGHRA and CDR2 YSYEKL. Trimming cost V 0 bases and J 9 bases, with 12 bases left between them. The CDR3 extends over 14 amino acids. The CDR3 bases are TGCGCCAGCAGCCAAGATTCCCCGACAGGTGAGCAGTTCTTC. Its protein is CASSQDSPTGEQFF.

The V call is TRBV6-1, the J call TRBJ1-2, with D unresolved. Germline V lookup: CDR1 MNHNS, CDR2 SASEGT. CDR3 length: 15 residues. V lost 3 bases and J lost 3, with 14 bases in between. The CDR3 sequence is CASSELESSYYGYTF. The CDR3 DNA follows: TGTGCCAGCAGTGAGTTGGAGTCGAGCTACTATGGCTACACCTTC.

The CDR3 protein is CASSGTFSYEQYF. The DNA for the CDR3 is TGTGCCAGCAGCGGGACATTCTCCTACGAGCAGTACTTC. V is TRBV3-1 (or the pseudogene TRBV3-2) and J is TRBJ2-7; a possible D gene is TRBD1 (6 bases). The germline V gene encodes CDR1 LGHDT and CDR2 YNNKEL (reference sequence). The CDR3 is 13 amino acids. Deletions cut 5 bases from V and 0 bases from J, with 8 bases between.

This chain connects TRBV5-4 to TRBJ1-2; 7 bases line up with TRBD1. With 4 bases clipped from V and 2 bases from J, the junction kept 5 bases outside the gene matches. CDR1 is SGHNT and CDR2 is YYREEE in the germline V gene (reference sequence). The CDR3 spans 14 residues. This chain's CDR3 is CASSGTATNYGYTF. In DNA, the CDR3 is TGTGCCAGCAGCGGGACAGCCACGAACTATGGCTACACCTTC. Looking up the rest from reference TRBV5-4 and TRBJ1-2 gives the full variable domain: ETGVTQSPTHLIKTRGQQVTLRCSSQSGHNTVSWYQQALGQGPQFIFQYYREEENGRGNFPPRFSGLQFPNYSSELNVNALELDDSALYLCASSGTATNYGYTFGSGTRLTVV.

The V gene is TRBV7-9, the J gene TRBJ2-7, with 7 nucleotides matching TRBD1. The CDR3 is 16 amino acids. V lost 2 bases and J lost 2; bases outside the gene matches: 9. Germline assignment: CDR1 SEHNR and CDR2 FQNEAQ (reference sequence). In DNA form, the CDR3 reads TGTGCCAGCAGCTTACATGGGGGACAGTCAACCTACGAGCAGTACTTC. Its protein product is CASSLHGGQSTYEQYF. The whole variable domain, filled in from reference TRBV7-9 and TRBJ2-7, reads DTGVSQNPRHKITKRGQNVTFRCDPISEHNRLYWYRQTLGQGPEFLTYFQNEAQLEKSRLLSDRFSAERPKGSFSTLEIQRTEQGDSAMYLCASSLHGGQSTYEQYFGPGTRLTVT.

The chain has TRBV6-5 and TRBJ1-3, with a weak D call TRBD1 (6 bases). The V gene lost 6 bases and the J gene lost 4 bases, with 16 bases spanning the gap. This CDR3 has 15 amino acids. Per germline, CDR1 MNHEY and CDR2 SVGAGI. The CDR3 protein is CASRPTGMGGNTIYF. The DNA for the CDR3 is TGTGCCAGCAGGCCAACAGGGATGGGAGGAAACACCATATATTTT.

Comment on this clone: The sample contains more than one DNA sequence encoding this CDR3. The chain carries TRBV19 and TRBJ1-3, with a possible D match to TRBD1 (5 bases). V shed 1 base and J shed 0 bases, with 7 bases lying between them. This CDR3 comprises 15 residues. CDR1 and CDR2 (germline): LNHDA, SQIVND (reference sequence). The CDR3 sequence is CASSIVTGSGNTIYF. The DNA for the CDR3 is TGTGCCAGTAGTATAGTTACAGGCTCTGGAAACACCATATATTTT.

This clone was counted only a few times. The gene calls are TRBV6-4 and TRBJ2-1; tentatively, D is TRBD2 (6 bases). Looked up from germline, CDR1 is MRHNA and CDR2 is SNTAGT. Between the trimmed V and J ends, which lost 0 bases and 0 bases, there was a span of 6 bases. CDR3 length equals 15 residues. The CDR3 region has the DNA TGTGCCAGCAGTGACTCTAGCGGCTCCTACAATGAGCAGTTCTTC. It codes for CASSDSSGSYNEQFF.

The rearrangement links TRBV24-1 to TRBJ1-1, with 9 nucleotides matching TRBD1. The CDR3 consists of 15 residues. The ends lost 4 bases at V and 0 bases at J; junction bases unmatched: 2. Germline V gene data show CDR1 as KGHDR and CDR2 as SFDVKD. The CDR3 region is CATSDGTGMNTEAFF. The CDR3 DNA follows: TGTGCCACCAGTGACGGGACAGGGATGAACACTGAAGCTTTCTTT.

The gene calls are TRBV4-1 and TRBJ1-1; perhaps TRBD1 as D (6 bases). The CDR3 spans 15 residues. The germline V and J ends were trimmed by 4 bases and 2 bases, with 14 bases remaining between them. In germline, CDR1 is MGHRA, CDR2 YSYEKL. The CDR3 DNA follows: TGCGCCAGCAGCCCAGAACCACAGGGAAACACTGAAGCTTTCTTT. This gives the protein CASSPEPQGNTEAFF.

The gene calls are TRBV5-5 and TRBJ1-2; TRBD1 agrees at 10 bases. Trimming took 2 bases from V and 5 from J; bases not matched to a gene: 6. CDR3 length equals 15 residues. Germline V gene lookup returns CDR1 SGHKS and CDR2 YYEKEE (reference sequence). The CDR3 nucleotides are TGTGCCAGCAGCTTCAGACAGGGGGCCTCGTATGGCTACACCTTC. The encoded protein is CASSFRQGASYGYTF. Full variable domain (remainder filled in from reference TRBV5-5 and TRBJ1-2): DAGVTQSPTHLIKTRGQQVTLRCSPISGHKSVSWYQQVLGQGPQFIFQYYEKEERGRGNFPDRFSARQFPNYSSELNVNALLLGDSALYLCASSFRQGASYGYTFGSGTRLTVV.

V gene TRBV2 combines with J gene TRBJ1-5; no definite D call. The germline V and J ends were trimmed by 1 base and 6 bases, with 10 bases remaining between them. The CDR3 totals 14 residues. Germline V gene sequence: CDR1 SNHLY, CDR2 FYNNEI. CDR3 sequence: CASSEGGVGQPQHF. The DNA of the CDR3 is TGTGCCAGCAGTGAAGGGGGAGTGGGTCAGCCCCAGCATTTT.

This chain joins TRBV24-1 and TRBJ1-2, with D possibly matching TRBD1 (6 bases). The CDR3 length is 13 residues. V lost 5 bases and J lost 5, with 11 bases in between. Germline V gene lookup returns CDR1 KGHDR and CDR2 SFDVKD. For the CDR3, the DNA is TGTGCCACCAGTGCGAGGGGACATTATGGCTACACCTTC. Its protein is CATSARGHYGYTF.

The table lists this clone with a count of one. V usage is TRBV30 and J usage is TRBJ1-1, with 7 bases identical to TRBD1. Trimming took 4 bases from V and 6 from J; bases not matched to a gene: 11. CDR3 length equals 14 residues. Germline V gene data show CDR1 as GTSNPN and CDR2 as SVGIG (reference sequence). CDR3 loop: CAWKTTGSRAEAFF. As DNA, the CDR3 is TGTGCCTGGAAGACGACAGGGAGTAGAGCTGAAGCTTTCTTT.

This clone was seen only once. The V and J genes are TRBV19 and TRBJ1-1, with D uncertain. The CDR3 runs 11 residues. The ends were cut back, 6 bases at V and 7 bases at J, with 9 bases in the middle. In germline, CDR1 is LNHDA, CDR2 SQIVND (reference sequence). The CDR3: CASRLRDEAFF. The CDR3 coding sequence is TGTGCCAGTAGGCTCCGGGATGAAGCTTTCTTT. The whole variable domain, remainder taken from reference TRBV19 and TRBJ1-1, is DGGITQSPKYLFRKEGQNVTLSCEQNLNHDAMYWYRQDPGQGLRLIYYSQIVNDFQKGDIAEGYSVSREKKESFPLTVTSAQKNPTAFYLCASRLRDEAFFGQGTRLTVV.

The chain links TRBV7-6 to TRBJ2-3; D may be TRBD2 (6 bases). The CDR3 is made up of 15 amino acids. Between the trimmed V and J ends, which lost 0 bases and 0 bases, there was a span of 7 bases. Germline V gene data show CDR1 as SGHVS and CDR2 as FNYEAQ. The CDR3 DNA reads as TGTGCCAGCAGCTTAGCCGGGACTAGCACAGATACGCAGTATTTT. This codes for CASSLAGTSTDTQYF.

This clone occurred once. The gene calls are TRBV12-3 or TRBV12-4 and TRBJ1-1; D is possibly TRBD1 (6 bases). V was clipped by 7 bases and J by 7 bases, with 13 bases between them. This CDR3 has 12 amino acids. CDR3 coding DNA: TGTGCCAGCATTGGGGGGGGCATTGAAGCTTTCTTT. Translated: CASIGGGIEAFF.

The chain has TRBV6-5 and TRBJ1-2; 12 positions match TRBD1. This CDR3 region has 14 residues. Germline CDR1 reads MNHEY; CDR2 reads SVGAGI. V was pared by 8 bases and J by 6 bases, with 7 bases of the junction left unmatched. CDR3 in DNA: TGTGCCAGCTGCTGGGACAGGGGGCTTGATGGCTACACCTTC. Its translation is CASCWDRGLDGYTF.

The CDR3 region is CASSWGQAVRVNEQFF. In DNA form, the CDR3 reads TGTGCCAGCAGTTGGGGACAAGCCGTCAGGGTCAATGAGCAGTTCTTC. V and J are TRBV6-5 and TRBJ2-1, with a weak D call TRBD1 (6 bases). The germline V gene encodes CDR1 MNHEY and CDR2 SVGAGI. The CDR3 extends over 16 amino acids. Trimming removed 4 bases at V and 6 bases at J, with 19 bases between.

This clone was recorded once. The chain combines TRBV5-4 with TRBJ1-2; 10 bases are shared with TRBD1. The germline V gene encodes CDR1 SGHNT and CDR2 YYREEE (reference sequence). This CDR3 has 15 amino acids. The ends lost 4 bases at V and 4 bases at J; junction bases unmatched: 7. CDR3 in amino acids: CASSDRTGGFYGYTF. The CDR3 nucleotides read TGTGCCAGCAGCGACCGGACAGGGGGTTTCTATGGCTACACCTTC.